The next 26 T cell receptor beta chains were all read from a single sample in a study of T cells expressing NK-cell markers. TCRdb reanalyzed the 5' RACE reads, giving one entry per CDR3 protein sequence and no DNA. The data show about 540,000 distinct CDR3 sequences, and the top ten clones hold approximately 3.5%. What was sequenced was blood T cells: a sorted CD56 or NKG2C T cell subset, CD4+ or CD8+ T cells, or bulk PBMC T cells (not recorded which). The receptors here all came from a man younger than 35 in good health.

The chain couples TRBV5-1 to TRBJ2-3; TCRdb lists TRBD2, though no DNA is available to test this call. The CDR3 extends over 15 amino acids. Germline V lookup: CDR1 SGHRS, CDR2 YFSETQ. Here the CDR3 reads CASSPSLQDTDTQYF.

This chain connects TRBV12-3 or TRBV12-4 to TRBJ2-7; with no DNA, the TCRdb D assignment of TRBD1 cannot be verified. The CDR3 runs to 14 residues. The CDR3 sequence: CASSIRQGTYEQYF.

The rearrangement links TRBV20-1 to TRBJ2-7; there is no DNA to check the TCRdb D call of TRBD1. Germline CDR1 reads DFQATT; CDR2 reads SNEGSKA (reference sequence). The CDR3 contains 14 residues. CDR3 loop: CSATPWTGSYEQYF.

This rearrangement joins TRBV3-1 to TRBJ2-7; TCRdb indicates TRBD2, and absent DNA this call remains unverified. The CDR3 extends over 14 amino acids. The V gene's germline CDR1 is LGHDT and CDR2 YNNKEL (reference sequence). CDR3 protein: CASSQGGLRYEQYF.

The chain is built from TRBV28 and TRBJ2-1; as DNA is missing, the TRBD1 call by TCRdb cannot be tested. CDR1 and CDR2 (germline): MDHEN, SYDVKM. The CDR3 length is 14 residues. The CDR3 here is CASSSGTGFNEQFF.

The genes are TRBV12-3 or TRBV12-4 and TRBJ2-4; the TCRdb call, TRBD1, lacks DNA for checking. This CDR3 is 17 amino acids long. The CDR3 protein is CASSFVQGNIAKNIQYF.

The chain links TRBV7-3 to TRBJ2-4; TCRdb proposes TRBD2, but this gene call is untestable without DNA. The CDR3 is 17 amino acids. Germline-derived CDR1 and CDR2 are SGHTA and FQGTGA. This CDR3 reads CASSLTGLADAKNIQYF.

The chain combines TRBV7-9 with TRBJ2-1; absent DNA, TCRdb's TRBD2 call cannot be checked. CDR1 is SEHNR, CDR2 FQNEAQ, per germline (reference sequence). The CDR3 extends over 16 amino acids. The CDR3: CASSWAGGGAYNEQFF.

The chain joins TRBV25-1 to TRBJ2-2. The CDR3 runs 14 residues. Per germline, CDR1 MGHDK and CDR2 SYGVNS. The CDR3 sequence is CASSADRLAGELFF.

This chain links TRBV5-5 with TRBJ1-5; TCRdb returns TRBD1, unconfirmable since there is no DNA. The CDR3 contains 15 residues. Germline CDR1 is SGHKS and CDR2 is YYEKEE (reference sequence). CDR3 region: CASSLGTVVVEPQHF.

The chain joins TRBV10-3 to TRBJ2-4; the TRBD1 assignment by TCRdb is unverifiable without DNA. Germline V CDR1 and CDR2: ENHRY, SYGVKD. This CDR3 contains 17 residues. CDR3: CAISDGQGIGAKNIQYF.

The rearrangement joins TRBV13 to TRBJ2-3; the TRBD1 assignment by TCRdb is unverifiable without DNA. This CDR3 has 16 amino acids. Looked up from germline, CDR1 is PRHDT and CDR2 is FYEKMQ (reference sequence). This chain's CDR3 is CASSLSKQGATDTQYF.

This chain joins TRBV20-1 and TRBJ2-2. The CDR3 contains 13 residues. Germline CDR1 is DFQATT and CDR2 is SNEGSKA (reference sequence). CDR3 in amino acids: CSARAQSPGELFF.

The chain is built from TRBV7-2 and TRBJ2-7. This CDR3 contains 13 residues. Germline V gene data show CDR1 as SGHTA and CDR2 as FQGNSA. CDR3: CASSVTYTYEQYF.

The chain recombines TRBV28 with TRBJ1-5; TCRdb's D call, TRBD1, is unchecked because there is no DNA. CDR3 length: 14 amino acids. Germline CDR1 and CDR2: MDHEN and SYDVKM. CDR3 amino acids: CASIPQGARQPQHF.

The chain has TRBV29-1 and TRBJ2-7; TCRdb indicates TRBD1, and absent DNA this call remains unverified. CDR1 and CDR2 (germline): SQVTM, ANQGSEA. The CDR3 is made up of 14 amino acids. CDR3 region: CSVSPGPRPYEQYF.

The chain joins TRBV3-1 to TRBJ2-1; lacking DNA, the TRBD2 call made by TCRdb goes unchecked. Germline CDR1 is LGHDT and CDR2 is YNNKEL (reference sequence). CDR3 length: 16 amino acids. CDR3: CASSQVTSAFNNEQFF.

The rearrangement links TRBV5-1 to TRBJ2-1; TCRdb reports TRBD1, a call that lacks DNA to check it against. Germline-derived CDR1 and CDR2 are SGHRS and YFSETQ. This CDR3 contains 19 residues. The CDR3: CASSFAGRTGQPTYNEQFF. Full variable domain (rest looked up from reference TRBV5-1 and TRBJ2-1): KAGVTQTPRYLIKTRGQQVTLSCSPISGHRSVSWYQQTPGQGLQFLFEYFSETQRNKGNFPGRFSGRQFSNSRSEMNVSTLELGDSALYLCASSFAGRTGQPTYNEQFFGPGTRLTVL.

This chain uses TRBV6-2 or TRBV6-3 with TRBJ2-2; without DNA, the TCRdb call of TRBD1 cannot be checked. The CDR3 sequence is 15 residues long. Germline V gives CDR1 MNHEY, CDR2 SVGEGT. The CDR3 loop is CASNTGGANTGELFF.

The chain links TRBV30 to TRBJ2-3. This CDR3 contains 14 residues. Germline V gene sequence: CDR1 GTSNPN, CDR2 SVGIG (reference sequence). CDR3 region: CAWSTSVLDGTQYF.

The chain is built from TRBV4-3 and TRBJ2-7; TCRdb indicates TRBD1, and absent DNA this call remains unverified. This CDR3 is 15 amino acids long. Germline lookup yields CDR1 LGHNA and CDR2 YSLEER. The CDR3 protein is CASSRHGQGLYEQYF.

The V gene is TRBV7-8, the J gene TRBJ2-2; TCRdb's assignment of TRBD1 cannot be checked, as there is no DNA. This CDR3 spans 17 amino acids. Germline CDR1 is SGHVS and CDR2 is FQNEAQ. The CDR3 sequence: CASSLQPGHRNTGELFF.

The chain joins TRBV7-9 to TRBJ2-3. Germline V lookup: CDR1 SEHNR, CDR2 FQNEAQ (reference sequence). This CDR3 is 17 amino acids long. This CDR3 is CASSLAPPGLAVDTQYF. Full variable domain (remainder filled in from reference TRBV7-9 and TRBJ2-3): DTGVSQNPRHKITKRGQNVTFRCDPISEHNRLYWYRQTLGQGPEFLTYFQNEAQLEKSRLLSDRFSAERPKGSFSTLEIQRTEQGDSAMYLCASSLAPPGLAVDTQYFGPGTRLTVL.

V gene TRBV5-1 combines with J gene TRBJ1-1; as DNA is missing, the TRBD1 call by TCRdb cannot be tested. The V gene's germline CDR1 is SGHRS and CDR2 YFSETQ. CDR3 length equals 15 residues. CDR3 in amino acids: CASSPRDGVNTEAFF.

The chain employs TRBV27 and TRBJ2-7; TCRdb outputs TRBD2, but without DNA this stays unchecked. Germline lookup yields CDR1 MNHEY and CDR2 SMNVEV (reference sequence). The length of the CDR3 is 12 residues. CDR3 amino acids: CASSGARAEQYF.

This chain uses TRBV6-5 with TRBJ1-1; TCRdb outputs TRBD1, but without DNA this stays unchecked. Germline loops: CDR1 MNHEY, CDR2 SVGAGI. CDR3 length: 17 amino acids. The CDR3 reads CASSYSGQAWVGTEAFF.